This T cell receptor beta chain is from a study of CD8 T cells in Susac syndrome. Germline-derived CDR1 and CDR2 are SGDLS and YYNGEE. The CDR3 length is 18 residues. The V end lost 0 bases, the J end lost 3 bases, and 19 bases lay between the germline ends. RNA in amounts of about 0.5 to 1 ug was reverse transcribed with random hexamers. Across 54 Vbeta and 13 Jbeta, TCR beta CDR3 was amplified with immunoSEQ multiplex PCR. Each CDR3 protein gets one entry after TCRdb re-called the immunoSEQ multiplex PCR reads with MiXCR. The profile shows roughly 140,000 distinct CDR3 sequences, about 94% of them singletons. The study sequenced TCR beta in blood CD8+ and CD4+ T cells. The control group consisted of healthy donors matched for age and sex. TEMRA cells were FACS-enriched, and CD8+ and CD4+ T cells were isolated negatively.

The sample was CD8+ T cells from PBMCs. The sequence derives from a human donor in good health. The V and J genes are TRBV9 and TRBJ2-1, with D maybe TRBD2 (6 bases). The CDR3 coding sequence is TGTGCCAGCAGCGTAGGTGGCGGGGTCAACTCCTACTACAATGAGCAGTTCTTC. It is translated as CASSVGGGVNSYYNEQFF.